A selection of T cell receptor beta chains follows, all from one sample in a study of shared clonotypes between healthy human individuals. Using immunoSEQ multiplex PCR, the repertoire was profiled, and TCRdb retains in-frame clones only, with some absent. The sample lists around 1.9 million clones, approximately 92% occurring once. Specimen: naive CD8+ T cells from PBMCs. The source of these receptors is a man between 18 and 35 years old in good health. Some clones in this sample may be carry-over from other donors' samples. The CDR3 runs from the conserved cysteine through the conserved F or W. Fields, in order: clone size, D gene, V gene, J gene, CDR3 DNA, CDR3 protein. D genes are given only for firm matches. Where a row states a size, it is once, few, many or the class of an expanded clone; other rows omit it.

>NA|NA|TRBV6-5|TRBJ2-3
TGTGCCAGCAGTTACCTTAGGGGCACAGATACGCAGTATTTT
CASSYLRGTDTQYF
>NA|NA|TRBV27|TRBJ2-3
TGTGCCAGCAGTTTATACCCACGTGGGGCGGCCTCCACAGATACGCAGTATTTT
CASSLYPRGAASTDTQYF
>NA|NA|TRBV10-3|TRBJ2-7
TGTGCCATCAGCACCCGCGGGACGAATTCCTACGAGCAGTACTTC
CAISTRGTNSYEQYF
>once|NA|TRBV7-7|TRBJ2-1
TGTGCCAGCAGCTGGGGTTGGAGTATCGCCGATGAGCAGTTCTTC
CASSWGWSIADEQFF
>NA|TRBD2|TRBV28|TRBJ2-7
TGTGCCAGCAGTTTAGATGGTAGCGGGTATCCCTACGAGCAGTACTTC
CASSLDGSGYPYEQYF
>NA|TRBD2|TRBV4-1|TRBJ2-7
TGCGCCAGCAGCCCAACAAGACTAGCTTACGACGAGCAGTACTTC
CASSPTRLAYDEQYF
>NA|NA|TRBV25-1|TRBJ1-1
TGTGCCAGCAGTGAGGGGGGATGGAACACTGAAGCTTTCTTT
CASSEGGWNTEAFF
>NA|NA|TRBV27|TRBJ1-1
TGTGCCAGCAGTCACCGGGGCACTGAAGCTTTCTTT
CASSHRGTEAFF
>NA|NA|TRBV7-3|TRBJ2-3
TGTGCCAGCAGCTTCGGCAGCACAGATACGCAGTATTTT
CASSFGSTDTQYF
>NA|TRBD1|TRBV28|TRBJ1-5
TGTGCCAGCAGTTCTTGGCAGGGGGCGGATCAGCCCCAGCATTTT
CASSSWQGADQPQHF
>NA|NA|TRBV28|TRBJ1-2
TGTGCCAGCGCGGACCCGGGGGGGGAGGGCTACACCTTC
CASADPGGEGYTF
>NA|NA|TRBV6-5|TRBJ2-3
TGTGCCAGCAGTTACAGAGCTAACACAGATACGCAGTATTTT
CASSYRANTDTQYF
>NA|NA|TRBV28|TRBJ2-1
TGTGCCAGCAGCCCCATCCGGGAGCTGAATGAGCAGTTCTTC
CASSPIRELNEQFF
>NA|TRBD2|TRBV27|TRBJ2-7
TGTGCCAGCACCGGGACTAGCGATCGGGGCTACGAGCAGTACTTC
CASTGTSDRGYEQYF
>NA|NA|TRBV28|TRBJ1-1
TGTGCCAGCACCTCGGACCCCTGGGGCACTGAAGCTTTCTTT
CASTSDPWGTEAFF
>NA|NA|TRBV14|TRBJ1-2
TGTGCCAGCAGCCGCCGAGGATCGGTCTATGGCTACACCTTC
CASSRRGSVYGYTF
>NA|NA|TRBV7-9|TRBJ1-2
TGTGCCAGCAGCTTACTGGGGCCCACCTATGGCTACACCTTC
CASSLLGPTYGYTF
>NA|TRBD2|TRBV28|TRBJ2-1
TGTGCCAGCAGGGATACCGGGACTAGCGGGAGGGGGGAGTTCTTC
CASRDTGTSGRGEFF
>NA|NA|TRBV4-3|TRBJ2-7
TGCGCCAGCAGCCAACTCCACCCTTACTACGAGCAGTACTTC
CASSQLHPYYEQYF
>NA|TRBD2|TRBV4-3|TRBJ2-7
TGCGCCAGCAGCCGTGAAGAGTCACTAGCGGGAGGTAACACCTACGAGCAGTACTTC
CASSREESLAGGNTYEQYF
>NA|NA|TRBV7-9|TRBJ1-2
TGTGCCAGCAGCTTGGGGGTTAGCTATGGCTACACCTTC
CASSLGVSYGYTF
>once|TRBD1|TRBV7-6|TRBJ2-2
TGTGCCAGCAGCTTAGAGGCAGGGGGCGCTTCCGGGGAGCTGTTTTTT
CASSLEAGGASGELFF
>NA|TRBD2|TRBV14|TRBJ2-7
TGTGCCAGCAGCCAAGAGCCGCTAGCGGGATACTACGAGCAGTACTTC
CASSQEPLAGYYEQYF
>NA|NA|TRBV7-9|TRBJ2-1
TGTGCCAGCAGCCCGACCATTGAGCAGTTCTTC
CASSPTIEQFF
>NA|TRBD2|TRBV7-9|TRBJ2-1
TGTGCCAGCAGCAGCGGACTAGCGGAACAGTTCTTC
CASSSGLAEQFF
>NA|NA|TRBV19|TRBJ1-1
TGTGCCAGTAGTATCTTCCGAGGGGGGAACACTGAAGCTTTCTTT
CASSIFRGGNTEAFF
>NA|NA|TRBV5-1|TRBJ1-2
TGCGCCAGCAGCTTCTCCAGGGCCCCTAACTATGGCTACACCTTC
CASSFSRAPNYGYTF
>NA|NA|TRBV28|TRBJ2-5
TGTGCCAGCAGTTTATGGGTGGGGCTAAGGAAACAAGAGACCCAGTACTTC
CASSLWVGLRKQETQYF